This T cell receptor beta chain is from a study of shared clonotypes between healthy human individuals. Study-wide findings and caveats: Non-shared clonotypes displayed generation probabilities falling below those of clonotypes present in all four donors.

Regarding this clone: What it recognizes is unknown.

This CDR3 has 17 amino acids. CDR1 and CDR2 from the germline V gene are LGHNA and YNFKEQ. J gave up 2 bases and V 1 base, and 3 bases lay outside the gene matches. Terminally differentiated effector memory CD45RA+ cells were excluded by CCR7 positive selection of CD45RO-negative cells. Method: immunoSEQ multiplex PCR; TCRdb's copy keeps in-frame clones and lacks some. The sample yields 550,000 to 750,000 clones, around 95% seen once. The TCR was taken from a woman aged 30 to 39 in good health. Sample: naive CD8+ T cells sorted from blood. V is TRBV4-2 and J is TRBJ2-6; 9 bases map to TRBD1. CDR3 nucleotide sequence: TGTGCCAGCAGCCAAGGACAGGGGGGGGCTGGGGCCAACGTCCTGACTTTC. This encodes CASSQGQGGAGANVLTF.